The 23 T cell receptor beta chains presented below share a single source sample, sequenced in a study of blood T cell repertoires in COVID-19 (dated by TCRdb to about 2020). Receptors were amplified or captured by the immunoSEQ multiplex PCR assay. TCRdb stores this immuneACCESS table with in-frame sequences only. Part of the clones is absent; in the studies checked, under half of the shortfall reflects unresolved V genes, and no reason is known for the rest. Across this sample there are some 81,000 clones, with 90% to 95% seen only once. The top ten constitute around 4.2% of the sample. Sequenced sample: peripheral blood. All receptors derive from a human donor with active COVID-19. The donor label of this sample is uncertain.

This chain links TRBV28 with TRBJ2-2, with D perhaps matching TRBD2 (5 bases). The CDR3 has 15 amino acids. Between the trimmed V and J ends, which lost 6 bases and 6 bases, there was a span of 17 bases. The germline gives CDR1 MDHEN, CDR2 SYDVKM. This CDR3 is CASSHTGNNAGELFF. CDR3 nucleotide sequence: TGTGCCAGCAGCCACACCGGGAACAACGCCGGGGAGCTGTTTTTT.

This clone has just a few counts. The V call is TRBV5-1, the J call TRBJ1-5; weak D call: TRBD1 (5 bases). Trimming left V 1 base short and J 5 bases short, with 10 bases between. Germline values: CDR1 SGHRS, CDR2 YFSETQ. This CDR3 region has 14 residues. This CDR3 reads CASSLNSGDQPQHF. Here the CDR3 DNA reads TGCGCCAGCAGCTTGAATTCGGGGGATCAGCCCCAGCATTTT.

This clone was found once. The chain recombines TRBV7-8 with TRBJ1-4; D may be TRBD1 (5 bases). Trimming left V 5 bases short and J 2 bases short, with 12 bases between. The germline CDR1 and CDR2 sequences are SGHVS and FQNEAQ. The CDR3 has 15 residues. The CDR3 bases are TGTGCCAGCAGCAACTGGGGCCCCACTAATGAAAAACTGTTTTTT. This gives the protein CASSNWGPTNEKLFF.

The chain joins TRBV6-1 to TRBJ1-4, with a tentative D call TRBD1 (5 bases). Trimming took off 1 base at V and 2 bases at J, with 11 bases between the two ends. The CDR3 sequence is 16 residues long. In germline, CDR1 is MNHNS, CDR2 SASEGT. CDR3 amino acids: CASSEVGGSTNEKLFF. CDR3 sequence (DNA): TGTGCCAGCAGTGAAGTCGGGGGTTCCACTAATGAAAAACTGTTTTTT.

The chain combines TRBV5-6 with TRBJ1-2; the D is unclear. The CDR3 is 13 residues long. The germline CDR1 and CDR2 sequences are SGHDT and YYEEEE. Trimming stripped 4 bases from V and 2 bases from J, with 9 bases between. DNA of the CDR3: TGTGCCAGCAGCCCAGTACGAAACTATGGCTACACCTTC. As protein: CASSPVRNYGYTF.

The gene calls are TRBV27 and TRBJ2-2; no clear D. Trimming stripped 1 base from V and 8 bases from J, with 8 bases between. Per germline, CDR1 MNHEY and CDR2 SMNVEV (reference sequence). The length of the CDR3 is 13 residues. The CDR3 is CASSLFPRGELFF. The CDR3 coding sequence is TGTGCCAGCAGTTTATTCCCGAGGGGGGAGCTGTTTTTT.

J is TRBJ2-7 and V is TRBV27; 8 positions agree with TRBD1. CDR3 length: 15 amino acids. Trimming cost V 7 bases and J 1 base; bases outside gene matches: 9. CDR1 MNHEY and CDR2 SMNVEV come from the germline V gene (reference sequence). This CDR3 is CASTYRGALSYEQYF. The DNA of the CDR3 is TGTGCCAGCACCTACAGGGGGGCTTTATCCTACGAGCAGTACTTC.

The V call is TRBV6-5, the J call TRBJ2-2; 11 bases match TRBD2. The V gene's germline CDR1 is MNHEY and CDR2 SVGAGI. This CDR3 comprises 15 residues. Trimming at V came to 8 bases and at J to 3 bases, leaving 5 bases not matched to a gene. CDR3 in DNA: TGTGCCAGCGGCAGACTAGCGGGACACACCGGGGAGCTGTTTTTT. The encoded protein is CASGRLAGHTGELFF.

The gene calls are TRBV7-2 and TRBJ1-1; 7 bases align to TRBD1. The CDR3 contains 15 residues. The V gene's germline CDR1 is SGHTA and CDR2 FQGNSA. After removal of 5 bases from V and 7 bases from J, the junction contained 13 bases not matched to a gene. The CDR3 spells CASSASSQGRGEAFF. CDR3 sequence (DNA): TGTGCCAGCAGCGCTTCGTCACAGGGGAGAGGTGAAGCTTTCTTT.

The chain is built from TRBV18 and TRBJ1-1; possible D gene TRBD1, 5 bases. Germline V gives CDR1 KGHSH, CDR2 LQKENI. This CDR3 has 13 residues. V was pared by 6 bases and J by 0 bases, with 8 bases between. CDR3 residues: CASSQDMNTEAFF. The DNA for the CDR3 is TGTGCCAGCTCTCAGGACATGAACACTGAAGCTTTCTTT.

This rearrangement joins TRBV5-1 to TRBJ2-1; 10 bases agree with TRBD2. The CDR3 is 16 residues long. Germline loops: CDR1 SGHRS, CDR2 YFSETQ. V trimming: 0 bases; J trimming: 3 bases; junction bases outside the gene matches: 3. The CDR3 nucleotides read TGCGCCAGCAGCTTGGTTCAGCGGGAGGGCTACAATGAGCAGTTCTTC. The encoded protein is CASSLVQREGYNEQFF. The full variable domain, in which reference TRBV5-1 and TRBJ2-1 provide the parts outside the CDR3, is KAGVTQTPRYLIKTRGQQVTLSCSPISGHRSVSWYQQTPGQGLQFLFEYFSETQRNKGNFPGRFSGRQFSNSRSEMNVSTLELGDSALYLCASSLVQREGYNEQFFGPGTRLTVL.

V and J are TRBV9 and TRBJ1-2; TRBD1 matches at 9 bases. The trim removed 3 bases at V and 6 bases at J, leaving 6 bases unmatched. This CDR3 spans 14 amino acids. Per germline, CDR1 SGDLS and CDR2 YYNGEE. The CDR3 reads CASSGPTGGDGYTF. For the CDR3, the DNA is TGTGCCAGCAGCGGCCCAACAGGGGGCGATGGCTACACCTTC.

The sample holds one count of this clone. The rearrangement links TRBV5-1 to TRBJ1-4; D perhaps matches TRBD1 (6 bases). The V and J ends lost 2 bases and 4 bases respectively, with 12 bases between them. The CDR3 is 15 amino acids. CDR1 is SGHRS and CDR2 is YFSETQ in the germline V gene. In nucleotides, the CDR3 is TGCGCCAGCAGCTTCAACAGGGCGGGTAATGAAAAACTGTTTTTT. Translated, it gives CASSFNRAGNEKLFF. The whole variable domain, remainder taken from reference TRBV5-1 and TRBJ1-4, is KAGVTQTPRYLIKTRGQQVTLSCSPISGHRSVSWYQQTPGQGLQFLFEYFSETQRNKGNFPGRFSGRQFSNSRSEMNVSTLELGDSALYLCASSFNRAGNEKLFFGSGTQLSVL.

The chain employs TRBV1 and TRBJ2-5; TRBD2, the D gene given by the table, was not confirmed from the DNA. TRBV1 is flagged as a pseudogene. This CDR3 has 15 residues. In DNA form, the CDR3 reads TGCACCAGCAGCCGACCGATGCGGGGGTTAGAGACCCAGTACTTC. Its protein product is CTSSRPMRGLETQYF.

The rearrangement links TRBV10-3 to TRBJ2-1; TRBD2 aligns across 14 bases. Germline V CDR1 and CDR2: ENHRY, SYGVKD. With 2 bases clipped from V and 4 bases from J, the junction kept 7 bases outside the gene matches. The CDR3 length is 18 residues. In DNA form, the CDR3 reads TGTGCCATCAGTGAGCCGGGGACTAGCGGGAGACCTTACAATGAGCAGTTCTTC. Its translation is CAISEPGTSGRPYNEQFF.

The genes are TRBV2 and TRBJ2-5; 13 bases match TRBD2. Germline V gene data show CDR1 as SNHLY and CDR2 as FYNNEI. Losses at the gene ends were 0 bases for V and 6 bases for J; bases not matched to a gene: 10. This CDR3 region has 18 residues. The CDR3 sequence is CASSEAVRTSGGGKTQYF. The DNA of the CDR3 is TGTGCCAGCAGTGAAGCGGTCCGGACTAGCGGGGGCGGGAAGACCCAGTACTTC.

CDR3 residues: CASSLLTPRSDTQYF. The CDR3 DNA reads as TGTGCCAGCTCCCTCCTAACTCCACGATCAGATACGCAGTATTTT. This chain links TRBV18 with TRBJ2-3, with D hard to call. The germline CDR1 and CDR2 sequences are KGHSH and LQKENI. This CDR3 comprises 15 residues. Trimming took 6 bases from V and 4 from J, leaving 17 bases between them.

The chain links TRBV9 to TRBJ1-2; TRBD1 might be the D (6 bases). Germline CDR1 and CDR2: SGDLS and YYNGEE. V dropped 3 bases and J dropped 5 bases, with 11 bases sitting between them. The CDR3 spans 13 residues. CDR3 in amino acids: CASSEGVEYGYTF. CDR3 sequence (DNA): TGTGCCAGCAGCGAGGGGGTCGAATATGGCTACACCTTC. Together with reference TRBV9 and TRBJ1-2, the CDR3 gives the full variable domain: DSGVTQTPKHLITATGQRVTLRCSPRSGDLSVYWYQQSLDQGLQFLIQYYNGEERAKGNILERFSAQQFPDLHSELNLSSLELGDSALYFCASSEGVEYGYTFGSGTRLTVV.

The V and J genes are TRBV5-1 and TRBJ2-3, with 9 bases aligning to TRBD1. Per germline, CDR1 SGHRS and CDR2 YFSETQ. The CDR3 is 16 amino acids. The J segment lost 4 bases and the V segment lost 4 bases, leaving 10 bases of the junction unmatched. This CDR3 reads CASSLYRGRRADTQYF. CDR3 in DNA: TGCGCCAGCAGCCTGTACAGGGGGCGGAGAGCAGATACGCAGTATTTT.

The chain combines TRBV18 with TRBJ2-7; weak D call: TRBD2 (5 bases). The germline V and J ends were trimmed by 5 bases and 5 bases, with 19 bases remaining between them. Looked up from germline, CDR1 is KGHSH and CDR2 is LQKENI. This CDR3 has 15 residues. The CDR3 is CASSGPGRTGNEQYF. The CDR3 coding sequence is TGTGCCAGCTCAGGGCCGGGTCGAACGGGGAACGAGCAGTACTTC.

The V and J genes are TRBV11-2 and TRBJ2-1; 11 positions match TRBD2. CDR1 is SGHAT and CDR2 is FQNNGV in the germline V gene. The CDR3 consists of 14 residues. The junction had 6 bases not matched to a gene; V was cut back by 10 bases and J by 4 bases. The CDR3 spells CATILAGGYNEQFF. The DNA for the CDR3 is TGTGCCACCATCTTAGCGGGAGGGTACAATGAGCAGTTCTTC.

The rearrangement uses TRBV7-6 and TRBJ2-2, with D possibly TRBD1 on 6 matching bases. The CDR3 length is 14 residues. Germline CDR1 is SGHVS and CDR2 is FNYEAQ. Deletions cut 5 bases from V and 4 bases from J, with 11 bases between. The chain's CDR3 is CASSVGQTTGELFF. In DNA form, the CDR3 reads TGTGCCAGCAGCGTTGGACAGACCACCGGGGAGCTGTTTTTT.

The chain employs TRBV12-3 or TRBV12-4 and TRBJ2-7; TRBD2 is a possible D gene (5 bases). V lost 1 base, J lost 4 bases, and 8 bases lay in between. The CDR3 extends over 13 amino acids. The CDR3 here is CASSLETGYEQYF. In nucleotides, the CDR3 is TGTGCCAGCAGTTTAGAGACGGGGTACGAGCAGTACTTC.